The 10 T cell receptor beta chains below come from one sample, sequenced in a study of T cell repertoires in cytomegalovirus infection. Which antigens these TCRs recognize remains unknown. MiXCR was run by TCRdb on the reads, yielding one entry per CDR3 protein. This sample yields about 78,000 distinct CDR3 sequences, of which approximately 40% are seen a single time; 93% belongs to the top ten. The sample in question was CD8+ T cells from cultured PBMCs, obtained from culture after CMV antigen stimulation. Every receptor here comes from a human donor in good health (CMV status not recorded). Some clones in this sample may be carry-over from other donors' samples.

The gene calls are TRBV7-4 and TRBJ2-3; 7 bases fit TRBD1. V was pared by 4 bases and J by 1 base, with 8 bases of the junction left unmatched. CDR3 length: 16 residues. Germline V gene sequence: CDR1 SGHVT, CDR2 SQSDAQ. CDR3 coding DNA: TGTGCCAGCAGCTACAGGGGCCGGACGGGCACAGATACGCAGTATTTT. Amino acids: CASSYRGRTGTDTQYF. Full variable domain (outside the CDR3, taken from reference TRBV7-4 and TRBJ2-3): GAGVSQSPRYKVAKRGRDVALRCDSISGHVTLYWYRQTLGQGSEVLTYSQSDAQRDKSGRPSGRFSAERPERSVSTLKIQRTEQGDSAVYLCASSYRGRTGTDTQYFGPGTRLTVL.

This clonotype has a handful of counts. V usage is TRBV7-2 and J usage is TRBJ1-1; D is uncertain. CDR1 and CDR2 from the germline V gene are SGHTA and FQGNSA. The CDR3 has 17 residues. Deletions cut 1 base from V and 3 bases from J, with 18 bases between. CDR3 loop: CASSLVRVDPTDTEAFF. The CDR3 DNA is TGTGCCAGCAGCTTAGTAAGGGTAGATCCCACAGACACTGAAGCTTTCTTT.

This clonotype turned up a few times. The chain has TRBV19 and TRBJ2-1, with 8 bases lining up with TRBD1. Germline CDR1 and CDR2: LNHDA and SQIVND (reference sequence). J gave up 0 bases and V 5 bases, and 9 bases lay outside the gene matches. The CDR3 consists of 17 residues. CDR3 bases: TGTGCCAGTAGTTTGGACAGGGCTTTACTCTCCTACAATGAGCAGTTCTTC. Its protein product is CASSLDRALLSYNEQFF.

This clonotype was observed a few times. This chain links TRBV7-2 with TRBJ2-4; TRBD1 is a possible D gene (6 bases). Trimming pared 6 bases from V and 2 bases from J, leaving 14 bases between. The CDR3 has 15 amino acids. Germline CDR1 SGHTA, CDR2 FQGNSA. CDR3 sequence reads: CASRRDTGSKNIQYF. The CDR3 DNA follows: TGTGCCAGCAGACGTGACACAGGGTCCAAAAACATTCAGTACTTC.

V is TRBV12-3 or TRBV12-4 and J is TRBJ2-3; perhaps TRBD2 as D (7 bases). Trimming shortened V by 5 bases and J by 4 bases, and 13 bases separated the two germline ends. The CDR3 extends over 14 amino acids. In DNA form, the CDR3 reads TGTGCCAGCAGTCCGGGGGGCGGGGCAGATACGCAGTATTTT. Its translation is CASSPGGGADTQYF.

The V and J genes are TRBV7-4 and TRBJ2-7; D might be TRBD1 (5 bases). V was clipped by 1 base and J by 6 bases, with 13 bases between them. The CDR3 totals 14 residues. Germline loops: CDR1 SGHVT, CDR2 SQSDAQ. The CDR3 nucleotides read TGTGCCAGCAGCTTAGGCGACAGAATTCTCGAGCAGTACTTC. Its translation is CASSLGDRILEQYF.

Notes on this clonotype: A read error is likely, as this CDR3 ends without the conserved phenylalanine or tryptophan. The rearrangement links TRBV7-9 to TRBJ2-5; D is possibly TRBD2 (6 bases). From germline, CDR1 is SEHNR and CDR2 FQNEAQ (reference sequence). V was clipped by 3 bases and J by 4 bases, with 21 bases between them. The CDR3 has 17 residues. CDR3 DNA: TGTGCCAGCAGCTTCCAATTTTCGGGGGACCCCCCAGAGACCCAGTACCTC. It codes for CASSFQFSGDPPETQYL.

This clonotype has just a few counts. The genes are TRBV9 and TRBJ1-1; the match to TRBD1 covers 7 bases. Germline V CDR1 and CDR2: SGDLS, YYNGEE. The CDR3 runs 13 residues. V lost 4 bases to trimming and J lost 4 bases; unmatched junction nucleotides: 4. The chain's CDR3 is CASSMTGSTEAFF. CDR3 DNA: TGTGCCAGCAGCATGACAGGGAGCACTGAAGCTTTCTTT.

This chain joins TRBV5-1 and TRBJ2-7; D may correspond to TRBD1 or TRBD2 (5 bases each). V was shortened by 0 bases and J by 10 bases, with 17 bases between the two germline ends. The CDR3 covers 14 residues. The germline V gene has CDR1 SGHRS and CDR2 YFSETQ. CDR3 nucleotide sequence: TGCGCCAGCAGCTTGGGAGGGGAAATCAATCATCAGTACTTC. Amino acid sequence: CASSLGGEINHQYF.

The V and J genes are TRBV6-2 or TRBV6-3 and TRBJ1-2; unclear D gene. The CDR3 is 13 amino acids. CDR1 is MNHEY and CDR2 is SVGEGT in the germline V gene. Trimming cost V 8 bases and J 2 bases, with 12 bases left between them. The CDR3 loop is CASRPHENYGYTF. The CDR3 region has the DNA TGTGCCAGCCGTCCCCATGAGAACTATGGCTACACCTTC.